The present T cell receptor beta chain was sequenced within a study of T-cell reconstitution after alpha-beta-depleted transplantation in children. Study results and limitations: Reportedly, only several hundred clones from non-depleted graft cells drove alpha-beta T-cell counts at about two months. Surviving recipient T cells and thymic progenitors accounted for the high day-60 TCRbeta diversity observed in some patients. By one year post-transplant, T-cell counts and diversity largely arose from T cells that were newly produced.

This CDR3 comprises 12 residues. The V end lost 5 bases, the J end lost 13 bases, and 18 bases lay between the germline ends. A word on this clonotype: Antigen: not known.

During its preparation, the TCRbeta library received unique molecular identifiers. MiXCR, run by TCRdb on the PCR reads, gives a single entry per CDR3 protein. There are about 400,000 distinct CDR3 sequences in the sample; 15% to 20% occur only once, and over 25% lies in the top ten. This specimen was PBMCs, mostly from graft donor cells, taken 360 days after TCRalphabeta/CD19-depleted stem cell transplant. The TCR sequence derives from a boy less than two years old who had a stem cell transplant for Wiskott-Aldrich syndrome, so the T cells may come from the graft donor. J is TRBJ2-7 and V is TRBV12-3 or TRBV12-4; no reliable D call. The CDR3 protein is CASSNPQTRAYF. In DNA, the CDR3 is TGTGCCAGCAGTAATCCCCAAACACGGGCTTACTTC.